The present T cell receptor (beta chain) was sequenced within a study of identifying expanded T cells in peripheral blood. Broader study findings: Clone count variance between approximately 2-week samples rose with total template count. Over around two and four weeks, about 16.4 and 19 clones changed, versus roughly 1.1 between replicates.

V shed 3 bases, J shed 2 bases, and the junction held 5 bases outside the gene matches. The CDR3 is 16 amino acids. Germline values: CDR1 SGHNT, CDR2 YYREEE (reference sequence). Measured with immunoSEQ multiplex PCR; TCRdb has only the in-frame clones, and not every one. This sample has 65,000 to 95,000 clones; roughly 84% occur once, and the top ten carry about 20%. No infections or other immune events were documented during collection. In the case of this clone: Its antigen is still unknown.

J is TRBJ2-3 and V is TRBV5-4, with 11 bases matching TRBD2. This TCR was sampled from a person between 18 and 75 years old in good health. Sample: blood. CDR3 coding DNA: TGTGCCAGCAGCTCTCCGACTAGCGGGAACACAGATACGCAGTATTTT. Translating gives CASSSPTSGNTDTQYF. Looking up the rest from reference TRBV5-4 and TRBJ2-3 gives the full variable domain: ETGVTQSPTHLIKTRGQQVTLRCSSQSGHNTVSWYQQALGQGPQFIFQYYREEENGRGNFPPRFSGLQFPNYSSELNVNALELDDSALYLCASSSPTSGNTDTQYFGPGTRLTVL.